This T cell receptor (beta chain) was found in a study of Ad26.COV2.S vaccination and SARS-CoV-2 variants. The CDR3 loop spans 13 amino acids. With 1 base removed from V and 7 bases from J, the gap between germline ends came to 9 bases. The treatment was: approximately 18 received Ad26.COV2.S at low or high dose, single or two shots; about five received placebo; per-sample allocation not given. Repertoires come from day 63 after the first vaccine or placebo injection. Generated by immunoSEQ multiplex PCR, the TCRdb table keeps only in-frame clones and is missing some. The table lists approximately 350,000 clones, about nine tenths of them singletons, with approximately 3.6% in the top ten.

The receptor comes from a person aged 18-60 years who received the Ad26.COV2.S COVID-19 vaccine or a placebo. V gene TRBV12-3 or TRBV12-4 combines with J gene TRBJ2-3; D is ambiguous. This specimen was peripheral blood, taken in a trial of Ad26.COV2.S vaccine versus placebo. DNA for the CDR3: TGTGCCAGCAGTTTAGGCGTGGTAAATACGCAGTATTTT. Translated, it gives CASSLGVVNTQYF.